This section outlines one T cell receptor (beta chain) sequence together with its context. Looked up from germline, CDR1 is SGHVS and CDR2 is FQNEAQ. The CDR3 is 17 residues long. V trimming: 0 bases; J trimming: 5 bases; junction bases outside the gene matches: 7. The data originate from a study of blood T cell repertoires in COVID-19. Across the whole study: Acute and convalescent COVID-19 specimens originated in the United States, Italy and Spain. In each case, the material was cDNA or gDNA derived from T cells, B-cell-depleted T cells, or PBMCs.

As originally analysed: It was from reference gene primer amplification that nucleated cell counts were estimated. This table comes from immunoSEQ multiplex PCR, and its TCRdb copy is limited to in-frame clones, with some not included. That table is the source of V, J and clone size, and D and trimming were worked out from the DNA. In the table there are some 350,000 clones, around 90% of which are singletons. This receptor was obtained from a human donor in a cohort sampled during active COVID-19. The genes are TRBV7-8 and TRBJ2-1, with 10 positions matching TRBD1. The specimen was peripheral blood. The CDR3 DNA follows: TGTGCCAGCAGCTTAGCCGGACAGGGGGTTTGGGACAATGAGCAGTTCTTC. Translated, it gives CASSLAGQGVWDNEQFF. The full variable domain, with the rest looked up from reference TRBV7-8 and TRBJ2-1, is GAGVSQSPRYKVAKRGQDVALRCDPISGHVSLFWYQQALGQGPEFLTYFQNEAQLDKSGLPSDRFFAERPEGSVSTLKIQRTQQEDSAVYLCASSLAGQGVWDNEQFFGPGTRLTVL.